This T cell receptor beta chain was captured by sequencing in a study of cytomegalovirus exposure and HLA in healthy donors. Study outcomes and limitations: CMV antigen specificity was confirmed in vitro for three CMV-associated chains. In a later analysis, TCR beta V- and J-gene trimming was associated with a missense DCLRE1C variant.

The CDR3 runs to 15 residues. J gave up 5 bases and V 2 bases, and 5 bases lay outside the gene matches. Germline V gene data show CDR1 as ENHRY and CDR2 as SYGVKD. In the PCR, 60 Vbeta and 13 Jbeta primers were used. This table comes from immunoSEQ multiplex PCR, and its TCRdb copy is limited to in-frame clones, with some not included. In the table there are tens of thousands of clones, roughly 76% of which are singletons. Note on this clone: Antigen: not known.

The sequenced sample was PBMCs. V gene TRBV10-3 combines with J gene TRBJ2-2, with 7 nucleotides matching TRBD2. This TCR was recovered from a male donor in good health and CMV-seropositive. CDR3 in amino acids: CAISEREAETGELFF. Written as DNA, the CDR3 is TGTGCCATCAGTGAGCGGGAGGCCGAAACCGGGGAGCTGTTTTTT.